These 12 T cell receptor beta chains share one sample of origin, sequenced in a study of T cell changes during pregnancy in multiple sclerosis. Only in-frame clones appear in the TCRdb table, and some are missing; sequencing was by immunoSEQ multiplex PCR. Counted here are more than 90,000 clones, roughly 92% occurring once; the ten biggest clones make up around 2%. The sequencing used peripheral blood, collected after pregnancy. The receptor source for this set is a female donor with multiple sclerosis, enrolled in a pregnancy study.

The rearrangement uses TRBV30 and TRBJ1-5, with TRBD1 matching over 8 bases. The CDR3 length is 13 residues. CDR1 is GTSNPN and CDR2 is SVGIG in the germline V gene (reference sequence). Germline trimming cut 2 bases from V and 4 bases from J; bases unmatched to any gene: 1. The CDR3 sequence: CAWSTGGNQPQHF. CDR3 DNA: TGTGCCTGGAGTACAGGGGGAAATCAGCCCCAGCATTTT.

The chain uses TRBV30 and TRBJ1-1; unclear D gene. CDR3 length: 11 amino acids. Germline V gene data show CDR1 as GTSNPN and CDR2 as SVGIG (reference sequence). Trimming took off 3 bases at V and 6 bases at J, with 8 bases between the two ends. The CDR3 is CAWRRRAEAFF. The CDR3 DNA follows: TGTGCCTGGAGACGACGGGCTGAAGCTTTCTTT.

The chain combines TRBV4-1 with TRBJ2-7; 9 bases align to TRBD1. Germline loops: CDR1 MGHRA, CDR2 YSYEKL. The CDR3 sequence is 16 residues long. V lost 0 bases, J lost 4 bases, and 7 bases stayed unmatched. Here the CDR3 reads CASSQEAGQGIYEQYF. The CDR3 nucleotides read TGCGCCAGCAGCCAAGAAGCCGGACAGGGGATTTACGAGCAGTACTTC.

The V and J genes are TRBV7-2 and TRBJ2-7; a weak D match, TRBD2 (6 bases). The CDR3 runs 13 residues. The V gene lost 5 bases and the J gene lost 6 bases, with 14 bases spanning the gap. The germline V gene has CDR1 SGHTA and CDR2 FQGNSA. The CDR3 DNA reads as TGTGCCAGCAGCACGGCGGAGGGACGCGAGCAGTACTTC. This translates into CASSTAEGREQYF.

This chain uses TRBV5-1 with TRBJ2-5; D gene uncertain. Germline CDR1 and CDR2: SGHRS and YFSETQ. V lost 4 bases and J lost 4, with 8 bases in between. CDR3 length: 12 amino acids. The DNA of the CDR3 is TGCGCCAGCAGCCCGGGTCGAGAGACCCAGTACTTC. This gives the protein CASSPGRETQYF.

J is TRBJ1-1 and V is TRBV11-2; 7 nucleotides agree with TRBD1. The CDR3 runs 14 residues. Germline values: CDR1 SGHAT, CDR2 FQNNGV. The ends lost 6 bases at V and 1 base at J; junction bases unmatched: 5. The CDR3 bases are TGTGCCAGCAGTCTCAGGGACAGGAACACTGAAGCTTTCTTT. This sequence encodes CASSLRDRNTEAFF. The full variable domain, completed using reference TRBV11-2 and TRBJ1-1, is EAGVAQSPRYKIIEKRQSVAFWCNPISGHATLYWYQQILGQGPKLLIQFQNNGVVDDSQLPKDRFSAERLKGVDSTLKIQPAKLEDSAVYLCASSLRDRNTEAFFGQGTRLTVV.

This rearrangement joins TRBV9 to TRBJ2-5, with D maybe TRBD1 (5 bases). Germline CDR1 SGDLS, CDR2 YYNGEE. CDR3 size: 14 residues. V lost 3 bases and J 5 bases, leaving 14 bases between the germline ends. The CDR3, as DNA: TGTGCCAGCAGCGAGTCAGGGTCACATGAGACCCAGTACTTC. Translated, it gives CASSESGSHETQYF.

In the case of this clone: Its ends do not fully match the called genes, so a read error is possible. CDR3 sequence (DNA): TGTGCCTGGAATAAACGCCCGGGGAATGGGCAGTTCTTC. Protein sequence: CAWNKRPGNGQFF. This chain uses TRBV30 with TRBJ2-1; the D gene is possibly TRBD2 (5 bases). This CDR3 region has 13 residues. Germline V gene data show CDR1 as GTSNPN and CDR2 as SVGIG (reference sequence).

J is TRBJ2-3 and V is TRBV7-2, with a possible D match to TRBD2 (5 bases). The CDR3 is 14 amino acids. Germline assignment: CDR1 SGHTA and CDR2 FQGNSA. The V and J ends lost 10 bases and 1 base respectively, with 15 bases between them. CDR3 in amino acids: CATQPGTRTDTQYF. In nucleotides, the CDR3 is TGTGCCACTCAGCCGGGAACGCGCACAGATACGCAGTATTTT.

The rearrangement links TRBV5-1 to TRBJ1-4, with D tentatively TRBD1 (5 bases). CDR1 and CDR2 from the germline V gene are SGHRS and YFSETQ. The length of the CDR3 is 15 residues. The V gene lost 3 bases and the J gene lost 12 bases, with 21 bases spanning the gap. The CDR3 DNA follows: TGCGCCAGCAGCTCGGTCACCGGGGGGATGAGGGAACTGTTTTTT. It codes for CASSSVTGGMRELFF.

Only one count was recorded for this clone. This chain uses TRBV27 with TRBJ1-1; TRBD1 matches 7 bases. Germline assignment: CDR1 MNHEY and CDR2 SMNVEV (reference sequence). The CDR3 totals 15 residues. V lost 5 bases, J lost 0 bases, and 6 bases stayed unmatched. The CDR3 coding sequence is TGTGCCAGCAGTCCCGGGACAGTAATGAACACTGAAGCTTTCTTT. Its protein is CASSPGTVMNTEAFF.

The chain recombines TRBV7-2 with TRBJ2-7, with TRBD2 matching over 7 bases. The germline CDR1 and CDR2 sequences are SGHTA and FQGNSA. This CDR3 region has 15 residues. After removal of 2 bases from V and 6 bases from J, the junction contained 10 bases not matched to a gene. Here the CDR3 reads CASSLSFQRGSEQYF. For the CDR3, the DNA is TGTGCCAGCAGCTTAAGTTTCCAGCGGGGATCCGAGCAGTACTTC.